These T cell receptor beta chains were read from a single sample in a study of blood T cell repertoires in COVID-19. Clones were read by immunoSEQ multiplex PCR, and TCRdb kept only the in-frame ones, dropping some. The sample lists 270,000 or so clones; 80% to 85% were seen once. The specimen sequenced was peripheral blood. The receptors originated from a woman in her sixties with active or convalescent COVID-19. Both conserved end residues are part of each CDR3. The D gene is left open where the match is weak. Clone size appears in some rows only: once, few, many, or a class for an expanded clone.

size	D	V	J	DNA	CDR3
-	-	TRBV7-2	TRBJ2-7	TGTGCCAGCAGCTTAGTCGGGGTTGGCTACGAGCAGTACTTC	CASSLVGVGYEQYF
-	-	TRBV19	TRBJ1-5	TGTGCCAGTAGTACCCGGACAGTTTATAGCAATCAGCCCCAGCATTTT	CASSTRTVYSNQPQHF
many	TRBD2	TRBV7-9	TRBJ2-7	TGTGCCAGCAGCCCCCGGGAGCGGGGGAATTCCTACGAGCAGTACTTC	CASSPRERGNSYEQYF
-	TRBD1	TRBV6-5	TRBJ1-1	TGTGCCAGCAGGGACAGGGGGCGCGGTTCCACTGAAGCTTTCTTT	CASRDRGRGSTEAFF
once	TRBD2	TRBV20-1	TRBJ2-3	TGCAGTGCTAGTACTAGCGGGGGGGAGGATACGCAGTATTTT	CSASTSGGEDTQYF
-	-	TRBV5-1	TRBJ1-5	TGCGCCAGCAGCTTAGGGGACTTCAATCAGCCCCAGCATTTT	CASSLGDFNQPQHF
-	-	TRBV7-3	TRBJ2-3	TGTGCCAGCAGCTCAGGGGTACGCACAGATACGCAGTATTTT	CASSSGVRTDTQYF
once	-	TRBV24-1	TRBJ1-4	TGTGCCACCAGTGGATGGGCCCTTTTGGATGAAAAACTGTTTTTT	CATSGWALLDEKLFF
-	TRBD1	TRBV6-4	TRBJ1-6	TGTGCCAGCAGTGAAAGATTTGGGGACAGGGGGCGAAATTCACCCCTCCACTTT	CASSERFGDRGRNSPLHF
-	TRBD1	TRBV27	TRBJ1-2	TGTGCCAGCAGGGACAGGGGCGTCTATGGCTACACCTTC	CASRDRGVYGYTF
-	TRBD2	TRBV5-6	TRBJ2-7	TGTGCCAGCAGCTCCACAGTGGGGGGGAACTACGAGCAGTACTTC	CASSSTVGGNYEQYF
-	TRBD2	TRBV3-1/TRBV3-2	TRBJ2-7	TGTGCCAGCAGCCGAGGGACTAGCGGGGGAACCTTCTCCTACGAGCAGTACTTC	CASSRGTSGGTFSYEQYF
once	TRBD1	TRBV14	TRBJ1-6	TGTGCCAGCAGCCAATTTCCCGGGACAGACAATTCACCCCTCCACTTT	CASSQFPGTDNSPLHF
-	-	TRBV30	TRBJ1-1	TGTGCCTGGAGTTGGGGGGCCGGGGGGAATGAAGCTTTCTTT	CAWSWGAGGNEAFF
-	TRBD1	TRBV3-1/TRBV3-2	TRBJ1-1	TGTGCCAGCAAAACCGGGACAGGGGTTACTGAAGCTTTCTTT	CASKTGTGVTEAFF
once	-	TRBV5-8	TRBJ2-2	TGTGCCAGCAGCTTGGACAGGAACACCGGGGAGCTGTTTTTT	CASSLDRNTGELFF
-	-	TRBV10-3	TRBJ1-2	TGTGCCATCAGTGAGGGCAGCTATGGCTACACCTTC	CAISEGSYGYTF
-	TRBD1	TRBV18	TRBJ1-1	TGTGCCAGCTCACCATTTCAGGACAGGGGGGGATCGAGGACTGAAGCTTTCTTT	CASSPFQDRGGSRTEAFF
once	TRBD1	TRBV6-6	TRBJ1-3	TGTGCCAGCAGGTCGACAGGGTCTGGAAACACCATATATTTT	CASRSTGSGNTIYF
-	TRBD2	TRBV7-9	TRBJ2-1	TGTGCCAGCAGCTTCCGGGGGGGCCAAGAGCAGTTCTTC	CASSFRGGQEQFF
-	TRBD2	TRBV7-6	TRBJ2-5	TGTGCCAGCAGCCTTTCTAGCGGGGGGGCCCGTGAGACCCAGTACTTC	CASSLSSGGARETQYF
once	TRBD1	TRBV7-8	TRBJ1-6	TGTGCCAGCAGCCTCCCCAGGGGGCAGGGGCCCCTCCACTTT	CASSLPRGQGPLHF
-	TRBD2	TRBV9	TRBJ2-3	TGTGCCAGCAGCGCGACGAGCGGGGGTCGGGATACGCAGTATTTT	CASSATSGGRDTQYF
once	TRBD1	TRBV11-1	TRBJ1-1	TGTGCCAGCAGCTTCGACCGGACAGGGAGGACTGAAGCTTTCTTT	CASSFDRTGRTEAFF
-	TRBD2	TRBV6-6	TRBJ2-1	TGTGCCAGCAGTACTAGCGGGGCTGGAGTGAATGAGCAGTTCTTC	CASSTSGAGVNEQFF
once	-	TRBV19	TRBJ2-7	TGTGCCAGTAGTATGGCCCAGGGGCTCGGGCGCGAGCAGTACTTC	CASSMAQGLGREQYF
-	-	TRBV27	TRBJ1-3	TGTGCCAGCAGTTTATCCAGGGTTTCGGACGGAAACACCATATATTTT	CASSLSRVSDGNTIYF
-	-	TRBV19	TRBJ1-4	TGTGCCAGTAGTGGCCGAAACACAGGGACTAATGAAAAACTGTTTTTT	CASSGRNTGTNEKLFF
once	-	TRBV19	TRBJ2-7	TGTGCCAGTAGGAAACGGGACACCCAGGGGTACGAGCAGTACTTC	CASRKRDTQGYEQYF
-	TRBD1	TRBV5-5	TRBJ1-6	TGTGCCAGCAGCAAAGACGAGGGGGCCGAGTATGATTCACCCCTCCACTTT	CASSKDEGAEYDSPLHF
-	TRBD1	TRBV5-1	TRBJ1-2	TGCGCCAGCAGCCAAAGACAGGGGGCGGACTATGGCTACACCTTC	CASSQRQGADYGYTF
-	TRBD2	TRBV7-9	TRBJ2-4	TGTGCCAGCAGCTTCAGCGGGGGAGGAACCAAAAACATTCAGTACTTC	CASSFSGGGTKNIQYF
-	TRBD2	TRBV7-7	TRBJ2-5	TGTGCCAGCAGCAGTAGCGGGGGGGCCCAAGAGACCCAGTACTTC	CASSSSGGAQETQYF
-	TRBD1	TRBV19	TRBJ2-1	TGTGCCAGTAGTATAGGGGGGACAGGGCACAATGAGCAGTTCTTC	CASSIGGTGHNEQFF
-	-	TRBV18	TRBJ2-1	TGTGCCAGCTCACCCATCGACAGGAGCTCCTACAATGAGCAGTTCTTC	CASSPIDRSSYNEQFF
-	TRBD1	TRBV2	TRBJ1-6	TGTGCCAGCAGTGGACAGGGGATTGAGACACCCCTCCACTTT	CASSGQGIETPLHF
-	-	TRBV3-1/TRBV3-2	TRBJ1-2	TGTGCCAGCAGCCAACGCAGCGCCCGCAGGGTGGTTCACTATGGCTACACCTTC	CASSQRSARRVVHYGYTF
-	TRBD1	TRBV15	TRBJ1-1	TGTGCCACCAGAGAGAGCAGGGGGCTCACTGAAGCTTTCTTT	CATRESRGLTEAFF
once	TRBD2	TRBV7-8	TRBJ2-7	TGTGCCAGCAGCTATAGCGGGGCCCTATCTACGGAGCAGTACTTC	CASSYSGALSTEQYF
-	TRBD1	TRBV18	TRBJ1-2	TGTGCCAGCTCACCAGGGACAGACTATGGCTACACCTTC	CASSPGTDYGYTF
-	-	TRBV11-3	TRBJ2-3	TGTGCCAGCAGCCCCCATGAATCTAGCGCAGATACGCAGTATTTT	CASSPHESSADTQYF
-	TRBD1	TRBV5-1	TRBJ1-5	TGCGCCAGCAGCTTGGGACAGGGATTGGAACAGCCCCAGCATTTT	CASSLGQGLEQPQHF
-	-	TRBV6-6	TRBJ2-2	TGTGCCAGCAGCCCCCCGGGACAACCGAACACCGGGGAGCTGTTTTTT	CASSPPGQPNTGELFF
-	-	TRBV5-1	TRBJ1-2	TGCGCCACCCCGACATTTCCCTATGGCTACACCTTC	CATPTFPYGYTF
-	TRBD2	TRBV19	TRBJ2-1	TGTGCCAGTAGTATTCTAGCGGGCCTCTACAATGAGCAGTTCTTC	CASSILAGLYNEQFF
-	-	TRBV21-1	TRBJ2-4	TGTGCCAGCAGCAAGTCGGGAAGCCTCCGCAGGGGGCCCAAAAACATTCAGTACTTC	CASSKSGSLRRGPKNIQYF
-	-	TRBV7-2	TRBJ1-2	TGTGCCACCACTTCCCAGGGCGGCTACACCTTC	CATTSQGGYTF
once	TRBD1	TRBV6-5	TRBJ2-3	TGTGCCAGCAGTTCCGGGACAGGGGGCACAGATACGCAGTATTTT	CASSSGTGGTDTQYF
few	TRBD1	TRBV18	TRBJ2-7	TGTGCCAGCTCACCACGGGACAGCCTCTACGAGCAGTACTTC	CASSPRDSLYEQYF
-	TRBD2	TRBV3-1/TRBV3-2	TRBJ2-3	TGTGCCAGCAGCCACCCTATATTAGAGGGACTAGCGGCTGATACGCAGTATTTT	CASSHPILEGLAADTQYF
-	TRBD1	TRBV5-6	TRBJ1-4	TGTGCCAGCAGCTTGGGAGCAGGGGGCGTCGAAAAACTGTTTTTT	CASSLGAGGVEKLFF
-	TRBD1	TRBV11-2	TRBJ1-2	TGTGCCAGCAGCTTAGCTGGACAGGGGGGTTATGGCTACACCTTC	CASSLAGQGGYGYTF
few	TRBD1	TRBV13	TRBJ2-3	TGTGCCAGCAGCGACGGACAGGGGGGAACAGATACGCAGTATTTT	CASSDGQGGTDTQYF
once	-	TRBV6-2/TRBV6-3	TRBJ2-3	TGTGCCAGCAGTTACGTTGGCGGGCCTTTCACAGATACGCAGTATTTT	CASSYVGGPFTDTQYF
-	TRBD1	TRBV7-9	TRBJ1-2	TGTGCCAGCAGCTTAGCCGACAGGGTGACTGGCTACACCTTC	CASSLADRVTGYTF
-	TRBD1	TRBV4-2	TRBJ1-6	TGTGCCAGCAGCCAATGGGACAGGGAGACTAATTCACCCCTCCACTTT	CASSQWDRETNSPLHF
once	-	TRBV24-1	TRBJ2-2	TGTGCCACCAGTGATTCTGGAGGCCCCGGGGAGCTGTTTTTT	CATSDSGGPGELFF
-	TRBD2	TRBV10-1	TRBJ2-2	TGCGCCAGCAGTCCGGGACTAGAAGTCGGGGAGCTGTTTTTT	CASSPGLEVGELFF